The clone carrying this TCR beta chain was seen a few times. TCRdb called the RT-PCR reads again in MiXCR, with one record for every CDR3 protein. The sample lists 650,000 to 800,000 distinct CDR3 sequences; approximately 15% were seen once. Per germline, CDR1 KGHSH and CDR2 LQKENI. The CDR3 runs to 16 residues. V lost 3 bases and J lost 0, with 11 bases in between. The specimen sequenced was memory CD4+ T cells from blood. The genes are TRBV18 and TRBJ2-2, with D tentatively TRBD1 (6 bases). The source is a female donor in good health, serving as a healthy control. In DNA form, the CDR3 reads TGTGCCAGCTCACCCTCCAGGGGCTCGAACACCGGGGAGCTGTTTTTT. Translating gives CASSPSRGSNTGELFF. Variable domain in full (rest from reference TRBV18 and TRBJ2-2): NAGVMQNPRHLVRRRGQEARLRCSPMKGHSHVYWYRQLPEEGLKFMVYLQKENIIDESGMPKERFSAEFPKEGPSILRIQQVVRGDSAAYFCASSPSRGSNTGELFFGEGSRLTVL.